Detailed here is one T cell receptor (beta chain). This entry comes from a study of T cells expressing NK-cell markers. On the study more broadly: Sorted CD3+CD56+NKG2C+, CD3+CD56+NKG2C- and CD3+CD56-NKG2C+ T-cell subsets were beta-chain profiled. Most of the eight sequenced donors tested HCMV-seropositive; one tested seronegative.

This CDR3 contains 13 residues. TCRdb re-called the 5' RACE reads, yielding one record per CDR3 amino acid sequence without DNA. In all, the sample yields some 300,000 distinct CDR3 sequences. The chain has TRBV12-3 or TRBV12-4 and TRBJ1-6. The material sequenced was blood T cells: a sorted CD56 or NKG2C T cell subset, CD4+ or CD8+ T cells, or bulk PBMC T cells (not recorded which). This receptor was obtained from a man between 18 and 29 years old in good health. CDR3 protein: CASGAEEDSPLHF.